This TCR beta chain was profiled in a study of graft-versus-host responses after intestinal transplantation. Assay used: immunoSEQ multiplex PCR; TCRdb lists only in-frame clones, some missing. The data contain tens of thousands of clones, 70% to 90% of them singletons. The V gene's germline CDR1 is MDHEN and CDR2 SYDVKM. The CDR3 covers 16 residues. The V and J ends lost 7 bases and 6 bases, in that order; junction bases with no gene match: 11. Findings and limits, study-wide: High graft-versus-host to host-versus-graft T cell clonal ratios marked allografts of patients with graft-donor macrochimerism.

As concerns this clone: As yet, its antigen is unknown.

The clonotype was recovered from a human patient who received an intestinal transplant, so some T cells may come from the graft donor. The rearrangement joins TRBV28 to TRBJ1-5, with 11 nucleotides matching TRBD1. The input for sequencing was PBMCs, taken 26 days after transplant. In DNA, the CDR3 is TGTGCCAGCAAAGAGGGGACAGGGGGGTTCAGTCAGCCCCAGCATTTT. The encoded protein is CASKEGTGGFSQPQHF. The full variable domain, its missing parts supplied by reference TRBV28 and TRBJ1-5, is DVKVTQSSRYLVKRTGEKVFLECVQDMDHENMFWYRQDPGLGLRLIYFSYDVKMKEKGDIPEGYSVSREKKERFSLILESASTNQTSMYLCASKEGTGGFSQPQHFGDGTRLSIL.